The rows below give T cell receptor beta chains drawn from one sample of a study of T cells after yellow fever vaccination. TCRdb itself ran the 5' RACE reads through MiXCR, one entry per CDR3 protein. The sample shows fewer than 450,000 distinct CDR3 sequences, roughly 4% of them seen only once. The sequences come from PBMCs, collected 5 days after the yellow fever booster vaccination. These TCRs come from a man younger than 30 who received the YFV17D yellow fever vaccine. Each CDR3 is given with its conserved first and last residue. The D gene is left open where the match is weak. Some rows have no size entry. The others give once, few or many, or a class for an expanded clone.

D	size	V	J	CDR3	DNA
NA	NA	TRBV5-1	TRBJ1-1	CASSSGRYGGTEAFF	TGCGCCAGCAGCAGCGGACGCTACGGGGGGACTGAAGCTTTCTTT
NA	few	TRBV29-1	TRBJ1-3	CSADSLGGHTIYF	TGCAGCGCCGACAGCCTCGGGGGGCACACCATATATTTT
TRBD1	few	TRBV20-1	TRBJ1-2	CSARTGEKANGNGYTF	TGCAGTGCGAGAACAGGGGAGAAGGCCAATGGGAATGGCTACACCTTC
NA	many	TRBV7-9	TRBJ1-4	CASSLDLQLGEKLFF	TGTGCCAGCAGCCTGGACCTACAGCTAGGTGAAAAACTGTTTTTT
TRBD2	few	TRBV6-5	TRBJ2-2	CASSRDLAGVYSSNTGELFF	TGTGCCAGCAGCCGCGACTTAGCGGGGGTTTACTCCTCGAACACCGGGGAGCTGTTTTTT
NA	many	TRBV5-1	TRBJ1-1	CASSSPTGTEAFF	TGCGCCAGCAGCTCTCCGACCGGTACTGAAGCTTTCTTT
TRBD2	many	TRBV4-3	TRBJ2-4	CASSPGGAKNIQYF	TGCGCCAGCAGCCCCGGGGGGGCCAAAAACATTCAGTACTTC
TRBD2	many	TRBV20-1	TRBJ2-1	CSLRGASGYNEQFF	TGCAGTCTTAGGGGGGCTAGCGGGTACAATGAGCAGTTCTTC
TRBD2	many	TRBV5-1	TRBJ2-7	CASSLSLAGGAYEQYF	TGCGCCAGCAGCTTGAGTCTAGCGGGGGGAGCCTACGAGCAGTACTTC
NA	many	TRBV18	TRBJ1-1	CASSPPVNTEAFF	TGTGCCAGCTCACCACCGGTGAACACTGAAGCTTTCTTT
TRBD2	few	TRBV12-3/TRBV12-4	TRBJ2-7	CASSSTSGGAYEQYF	TGTGCCAGCAGTTCGACTAGCGGGGGGGCCTACGAGCAGTACTTC
NA	many	TRBV10-3	TRBJ2-3	CAISGQVVGTDTQYF	TGTGCCATCAGTGGACAGGTCGTCGGCACAGATACGCAGTATTTT
TRBD2	many	TRBV12-3/TRBV12-4	TRBJ2-3	CTSSLAGTSGTFTDTQYF	TGTACCAGCAGCCTGGCCGGGACTAGCGGAACCTTCACAGATACGCAGTATTTT
TRBD1	few	TRBV12-3/TRBV12-4	TRBJ1-2	CASSPTLLGQRANYGYTF	TGTGCCAGCAGTCCGACCTTACTGGGACAGAGAGCTAACTATGGCTACACCTTC
NA	NA	TRBV20-1	TRBJ1-2	CSAFGGGGYTF	TGCAGTGCTTTTGGGGGCGGTGGCTACACCTTC
NA	many	TRBV7-8	TRBJ2-4	CASSSRHAGAKNIQYF	TGTGCCAGCAGCTCCAGACACGCAGGAGCCAAAAACATTCAGTACTTC
NA	many	TRBV7-6	TRBJ1-2	CASSPGQGPYGYTF	TGTGCCAGCAGCCCGGGGCAGGGTCCGTATGGCTACACCTTC
TRBD1	NA	TRBV5-1	TRBJ2-7	CASTGTGDEQYF	TGCGCCAGCACCGGGACAGGAGACGAGCAGTACTTC
NA	few	TRBV9	TRBJ1-4	CASSADTTNEKLFF	TGTGCCAGCAGCGCTGATACAACTAATGAAAAACTGTTTTTT
NA	few	TRBV20-1	TRBJ2-3	CSASPTTGYTDTQYF	TGCAGTGCTAGCCCGACGACAGGATACACAGATACGCAGTATTTT
TRBD1	many	TRBV6-5	TRBJ1-2	CASTRDRFYGYTF	TGTGCCAGCACCCGGGACAGGTTCTATGGCTACACCTTC
NA	NA	TRBV5-1	TRBJ1-4	CASSLGLLNEKLFF	TGCGCCAGCAGCTTGGGACTGCTAAATGAAAAACTGTTTTTT
NA	many	TRBV7-2	TRBJ2-5	CASSSGGTGETQYF	TGTGCCAGCAGCTCGGGGGGCACAGGGGAGACCCAGTACTTC
TRBD1	few	TRBV2	TRBJ1-1	CASSDRGRTEAFF	TGTGCCAGCAGTGACAGGGGGAGAACTGAAGCTTTCTTT
TRBD1	few	TRBV30	TRBJ1-6	CAWSRDRVKFGSPLHF	TGTGCCTGGAGCCGGGACAGGGTGAAGTTCGGCTCACCCCTCCACTTT